The 27 T cell receptor beta chains reported below all come from one sample, sequenced in a study of beta chain features in type 1 diabetes (dated by TCRdb to the late 2010s). Library creation used the immunoSEQ multiplex PCR assay. The entire amount of isolated RNA was reverse transcribed using the High Capacity cDNA Reverse Transcription Kit, so the sequenced TCRB transcripts were expressed ones. TCRdb's version of the immuneACCESS table is confined to in-frame rearrangements and falls short of the full clone set. An unresolved V gene accounts for under half of the shortfall where checked; the remainder is of unknown origin. Within this sample are about 150,000 clones, with under 60% of them counted one time only. The ten largest clones take up roughly 0.42% of the sample. The material sequenced was Tregs from blood. In light of the paper, this sample's cell subset or site label describes: regulatory CD4+ T cells. These receptors all come from a man between 18 and 35 years old in good health.

The chain links TRBV7-2 to TRBJ1-1; D uncertain. Trimming left V 5 bases short and J 6 bases short, with 13 bases between. The CDR3 is 13 residues long. Germline CDR1 SGHTA, CDR2 FQGNSA. DNA of the CDR3: TGTGCCAGCAGCCTATATCCGGTCCCTGAAGCTTTCTTT. Translation: CASSLYPVPEAFF.

The chain has TRBV7-2 and TRBJ1-1; D possibly corresponds to TRBD1 (6 bases). CDR3 length: 15 residues. Trimming pared 5 bases from V and 4 bases from J, leaving 17 bases between. Germline V CDR1 and CDR2: SGHTA, FQGNSA. The CDR3 nucleotides are TGTGCCAGCAGCCCCCGGGCGGGGGCAGGCACTGAAGCTTTCTTT. Protein sequence: CASSPRAGAGTEAFF.

This clone was counted once. The chain links TRBV6-6 to TRBJ1-2; 12 bases match TRBD1. CDR1 is MNHNY and CDR2 is SVGAGI in the germline V gene (reference sequence). Germline trimming cut 6 bases from V and 8 bases from J; bases unmatched to any gene: 4. This CDR3 contains 13 residues. CDR3 DNA sequence: TGTGCCAGCAGGGGACAGGGGGCGTCGGGCTACACCTTC. This sequence encodes CASRGQGASGYTF.

This chain joins TRBV15 and TRBJ1-5, with D possibly TRBD1 on 6 matching bases. The V and J ends lost 0 bases and 0 bases respectively, with 15 bases between them. This CDR3 comprises 18 residues. The V gene's germline CDR1 is LNHNV and CDR2 YYDKDF (reference sequence). The CDR3: CATSRDLRGTYSNQPQHF. The CDR3 DNA follows: TGTGCCACCAGCAGAGATCTTAGGGGGACATATAGCAATCAGCCCCAGCATTTT.

The chain combines TRBV10-3 with TRBJ2-3, with D perhaps matching TRBD2 (7 bases). CDR1 is ENHRY and CDR2 is SYGVKD in the germline V gene. This CDR3 comprises 16 residues. Trimming took off 0 bases at V and 3 bases at J, with 13 bases between the two ends. The CDR3 sequence: CAISESMGGRTDTQYF. The CDR3 DNA is TGTGCCATCAGTGAGTCCATGGGGGGGCGTACAGATACGCAGTATTTT.

CDR3 nucleotides: TGTGCCAGCAGCTTAGGGAGGATGGGCTCCTACAATGAGCAGTTCTTC. Residues: CASSLGRMGSYNEQFF. This sequence joins TRBV7-3 and TRBJ2-1; TRBD2 is a possible D gene (6 bases). The CDR3 totals 16 residues. Trimming left V 2 bases short and J 0 bases short, with 11 bases between. The germline V gene encodes CDR1 SGHTA and CDR2 FQGTGA.

This sequence joins TRBV6-1 and TRBJ1-1; D perhaps matches TRBD1 (5 bases). Germline values: CDR1 MNHNS, CDR2 SASEGT. V was pared by 4 bases and J by 10 bases, with 16 bases between. CDR3 length: 13 residues. CDR3 bases: TGTGCCAGCAGTGCACCAGGGAGGGTCGGAGCTTTCTTT. Translated, it gives CASSAPGRVGAFF.

The genes are TRBV6-1 and TRBJ2-1, with TRBD1 identical over 11 bases. Looked up from germline, CDR1 is MNHNS and CDR2 is SASEGT. V lost 2 bases and J lost 5; bases outside the gene matches: 2. CDR3 length equals 15 residues. CDR3 bases: TGTGCCAGCAGTGAATGGGGACAGGGGGACAATGAGCAGTTCTTC. It yields the protein CASSEWGQGDNEQFF.

The chain has TRBV4-1 and TRBJ2-3, with 7 bases lining up with TRBD1. The germline gives CDR1 MGHRA, CDR2 YSYEKL. This CDR3 is 13 amino acids long. V lost 8 bases, J lost 5 bases, and 7 bases stayed unmatched. The CDR3 nucleotides are TGCGCCAGCGGAAGGGCAGGGGGAGATACGCAGTATTTT. Translated, it gives CASGRAGGDTQYF.

The CDR3 reads CASSLVVLAGGVFRETQYF. The CDR3 DNA reads as TGTGCCAGCAGCTTAGTCGTTCTAGCGGGAGGAGTTTTTCGAGAGACCCAGTACTTC. V usage is TRBV7-9 and J usage is TRBJ2-5; 11 positions match TRBD2. J lost 4 bases, V lost 1 base, and 14 bases had no gene match. CDR3 size: 19 residues. The germline V gene encodes CDR1 SEHNR and CDR2 FQNEAQ (reference sequence).

This chain uses TRBV11-2 with TRBJ2-1; D call uncertain. V shed 3 bases and J shed 6 bases, with 6 bases lying between them. Germline lookup yields CDR1 SGHAT and CDR2 FQNNGV. The CDR3 consists of 12 residues. The CDR3 loop reads CASSFPSNEQFF. DNA of the CDR3: TGTGCCAGCAGCTTCCCATCCAATGAGCAGTTCTTC.

This clone appeared a few times. The genes are TRBV7-2 and TRBJ2-1, with D uncertain. V was shortened by 5 bases and J by 7 bases, with 6 bases between the two germline ends. The V gene's germline CDR1 is SGHTA and CDR2 FQGNSA. The CDR3 consists of 11 residues. The CDR3 region has the DNA TGTGCCAGCAGCATACGGAATGAGCAGTTCTTC. This sequence encodes CASSIRNEQFF.

J is TRBJ2-1 and V is TRBV4-1, with 10 bases identical to TRBD1. CDR3 length: 15 amino acids. Germline V CDR1 and CDR2: MGHRA, YSYEKL. Trimming at V came to 2 bases and at J to 7 bases, leaving 5 bases not matched to a gene. The DNA of the CDR3 is TGCGCCAGCAGCCAACCGGACAGGGGGGGGAATGAGCAGTTCTTC. This translates into CASSQPDRGGNEQFF.

This chain links TRBV6-6 with TRBJ2-2; 8 bases align to TRBD1. The CDR3 consists of 15 residues. The germline V gene encodes CDR1 MNHNY and CDR2 SVGAGI (reference sequence). V trimming: 8 bases; J trimming: 3 bases; junction bases outside the gene matches: 8. The CDR3 bases are TGTGCCAGCGATCGGACAGGGTTGGACACCGGGGAGCTGTTTTTT. As protein: CASDRTGLDTGELFF.

The genes are TRBV4-3 and TRBJ2-7; 9 positions match TRBD2. The germline CDR1 and CDR2 sequences are LGHNA and YSLEER. V was clipped by 2 bases and J by 0 bases; unmatched bases: 5. The CDR3 is 16 amino acids. Written as DNA, the CDR3 is TGCGCCAGCAGCCAATCTCCGGGACTAGCCTCCTACGAGCAGTACTTC. As protein: CASSQSPGLASYEQYF.

V is TRBV14 and J is TRBJ1-2, with D perhaps matching TRBD1 (5 bases). The CDR3 runs 15 residues. Germline values: CDR1 SGHDN, CDR2 FVKESK. Trimming took 0 bases from V and 7 from J, leaving 15 bases between them. CDR3 bases: TGTGCCAGCAGCCAAGATGTCACAGGTGTTTTTGGCTACACCTTC. Protein: CASSQDVTGVFGYTF.

The chain joins TRBV19 to TRBJ2-2, with 7 nucleotides matching TRBD1. Looked up from germline, CDR1 is LNHDA and CDR2 is SQIVND (reference sequence). The CDR3 has 15 amino acids. The J segment lost 7 bases and the V segment lost 8 bases, leaving 13 bases of the junction unmatched. The DNA of the CDR3 is TGTGCCAGTCTAACGACAGGGATTGAGCACGGGGAGCTGTTTTTT. Translating gives CASLTTGIEHGELFF.

This clone was counted only a few times. V and J are TRBV7-2 and TRBJ1-3; tentative D call: TRBD1 (5 bases). The CDR3 length is 15 residues. In germline, CDR1 is SGHTA, CDR2 FQGNSA. V was shortened by 5 bases and J by 6 bases, with 17 bases between the two germline ends. DNA of the CDR3: TGTGCCAGCAGCCCTCCGGGACTCTTAGCAAACACCATATATTTT. This gives the protein CASSPPGLLANTIYF. Together with reference TRBV7-2 and TRBJ1-3, the CDR3 gives the full variable domain: GAGVSQSPSNKVTEKGKDVELRCDPISGHTALYWYRQSLGQGLEFLIYFQGNSAPDKSGLPSDRFSAERTGGSVSTLTIQRTQQEDSAVYLCASSPPGLLANTIYFGEGSWLTVV.

V gene TRBV27 combines with J gene TRBJ2-5; D is ambiguous. The assigned J gene may be wrong: the sequence end matches TRBJ2-7 better. CDR1 MNHEY and CDR2 SMNVEV come from the germline V gene (reference sequence). This CDR3 region has 14 residues. This chain's CDR3 is CASSLTRPPFEQYF. DNA for the CDR3: TGTGCCAGCAGTTTAACTCGTCCCCCATTCGAGCAGTACTTC.

This clone was seen more than once but under ten times. The chain employs TRBV15 and TRBJ2-1; the D gene is possibly TRBD1 (5 bases). Germline V gives CDR1 LNHNV, CDR2 YYDKDF (reference sequence). Between the trimmed V and J ends, which lost 0 bases and 6 bases, there was a span of 9 bases. This CDR3 has 14 amino acids. The chain's CDR3 is CATSRDTGFNEQFF. In nucleotides, the CDR3 is TGTGCCACCAGCAGAGATACAGGCTTCAATGAGCAGTTCTTC. Full variable domain (rest looked up from reference TRBV15 and TRBJ2-1): DAMVIQNPRYQVTQFGKPVTLSCSQTLNHNVMYWYQQKSSQAPKLLFHYYDKDFNNEADTPDNFQSRRPNTSFCFLDIRSPGLGDTAMYLCATSRDTGFNEQFFGPGTRLTVL.

The chain has TRBV6-5 and TRBJ2-7, with 9 nucleotides matching TRBD1. Germline loops: CDR1 MNHEY, CDR2 SVGAGI. The J segment lost 0 bases and the V segment lost 6 bases, leaving 3 bases of the junction unmatched. CDR3 length: 14 residues. The CDR3 reads CASSRQGGSYEQYF. DNA for the CDR3: TGTGCCAGCAGCCGACAGGGGGGCTCCTACGAGCAGTACTTC.

This clone has a handful of counts. The chain carries TRBV5-1 and TRBJ2-7, with D maybe TRBD2 (5 bases). This CDR3 spans 12 amino acids. Deletions cut 5 bases from V and 5 bases from J, with 11 bases between. CDR1 and CDR2 (germline): SGHRS, YFSETQ. CDR3 sequence: CASSSGFDEQYF. The CDR3 DNA sequence: TGCGCCAGCAGTTCGGGGTTCGACGAGCAGTACTTC. The entire variable domain, with the rest obtained from reference TRBV5-1 and TRBJ2-7, is as follows: KAGVTQTPRYLIKTRGQQVTLSCSPISGHRSVSWYQQTPGQGLQFLFEYFSETQRNKGNFPGRFSGRQFSNSRSEMNVSTLELGDSALYLCASSSGFDEQYFGPGTRLTVT.

This CDR3 reads CASSSLPGGTGELFF. For the CDR3, the DNA is TGTGCCAGTAGTAGCTTACCGGGAGGCACCGGGGAGCTGTTTTTT. The chain is built from TRBV19 and TRBJ2-2; TRBD2 agrees at 7 bases. J was trimmed by 4 bases and V by 4 bases; bases with no gene match: 6. This CDR3 is built from 15 residues. CDR1 LNHDA and CDR2 SQIVND come from the germline V gene (reference sequence). The full variable domain, its missing parts supplied by reference TRBV19 and TRBJ2-2, is DGGITQSPKYLFRKEGQNVTLSCEQNLNHDAMYWYRQDPGQGLRLIYYSQIVNDFQKGDIAEGYSVSREKKESFPLTVTSAQKNPTAFYLCASSSLPGGTGELFFGEGSRLTVL.

The chain is built from TRBV7-2 and TRBJ2-1, with 8 bases lining up with TRBD1. From germline, CDR1 is SGHTA and CDR2 FQGNSA. V trimming: 2 bases; J trimming: 4 bases; junction bases outside the gene matches: 4. CDR3 length: 15 amino acids. CDR3 sequence reads: CASSLRGQVYNEQFF. In nucleotides, the CDR3 is TGTGCCAGCAGCTTACGGGGACAGGTGTACAATGAGCAGTTCTTC.

The chain joins TRBV5-6 to TRBJ2-3, with 7 bases identical to TRBD1. V gave up 1 base and J gave up 8 bases; unmatched junction bases: 10. Germline CDR1 reads SGHDT; CDR2 reads YYEEEE. The CDR3 contains 15 residues. CDR3 sequence (DNA): TGTGCCAGCAGCTTGCTCAGGGGGTCTTTTGGTACGCAGTATTTT. It codes for CASSLLRGSFGTQYF. The full variable domain, with the rest looked up from reference TRBV5-6 and TRBJ2-3, is DAGVTQSPTHLIKTRGQQVTLRCSPKSGHDTVSWYQQALGQGPQFIFQYYEEEERQRGNFPDRFSGHQFPNYSSELNVNALLLGDSALYLCASSLLRGSFGTQYFGPGTRLTVL.

The rearrangement links TRBV5-6 to TRBJ2-1, with 9 bases matching TRBD2. Germline trimming cut 3 bases from V and 7 bases from J; bases unmatched to any gene: 11. Germline V gene sequence: CDR1 SGHDT, CDR2 YYEEEE. This CDR3 has 16 residues. CDR3 DNA sequence: TGTGCCAGCAGCTGGGCCGGCGGGGGGGCCCTGAATGAGCAGTTCTTC. It specifies CASSWAGGGALNEQFF. The entire variable domain, with the rest obtained from reference TRBV5-6 and TRBJ2-1, is as follows: DAGVTQSPTHLIKTRGQQVTLRCSPKSGHDTVSWYQQALGQGPQFIFQYYEEEERQRGNFPDRFSGHQFPNYSSELNVNALLLGDSALYLCASSWAGGGALNEQFFGPGTRLTVL.

The genes are TRBV14 and TRBJ2-1; 12 positions match TRBD2. This CDR3 spans 17 amino acids. Germline V gives CDR1 SGHDN, CDR2 FVKESK. After removal of 4 bases from V and 9 bases from J, the junction contained 13 bases not matched to a gene. The CDR3 protein is CASSPLASGGAIGEQFF. The DNA of the CDR3 is TGTGCCAGCAGCCCTCTGGCTAGCGGGGGGGCCATTGGTGAGCAGTTCTTC.